These 24 T cell receptor beta chains originate from one sample sequenced in a study of blood T cell repertoires in COVID-19. Produced via immunoSEQ multiplex PCR; TCRdb's table is partial and in-frame only. The sample lists 200,000 to 300,000 clones; 65% to 85% were seen once. The sample taken for sequencing was peripheral blood. Every receptor here comes from a man aged 35 to 55 with acute or convalescent COVID-19.

V usage is TRBV30 and J usage is TRBJ1-2, with unresolved D. This CDR3 is built from 14 residues. Germline CDR1 is GTSNPN and CDR2 is SVGIG (reference sequence). V gave up 2 bases and J gave up 0 bases, with 10 bases separating them. This chain's CDR3 is CAWSWSGANYGYTF. In DNA form, the CDR3 reads TGTGCCTGGAGTTGGAGCGGGGCTAACTATGGCTACACCTTC.

This chain links TRBV6-6 with TRBJ2-1, with 9 nucleotides matching TRBD1. Trimming at V came to 4 bases and at J to 7 bases, leaving 11 bases not matched to a gene. This CDR3 is built from 16 residues. Germline CDR1 MNHNY, CDR2 SVGAGI (reference sequence). CDR3 amino acids: CASSWTGGQGYNEQFF. DNA of the CDR3: TGTGCCAGCAGTTGGACGGGGGGACAGGGCTATAATGAGCAGTTCTTC.

This clone was picked up one time. This chain joins TRBV10-3 and TRBJ2-1, with a weak D call TRBD1 (6 bases). The CDR3 loop spans 15 amino acids. The V gene's germline CDR1 is ENHRY and CDR2 SYGVKD. The V and J ends lost 4 bases and 2 bases respectively, with 12 bases between them. CDR3 nucleotide sequence: TGTGCCATCAGTGGTCAAGGGGACACCTACAATGAGCAGTTCTTC. Protein product: CAISGQGDTYNEQFF.

The chain carries TRBV11-2 and TRBJ2-1; 8 positions match TRBD2. This CDR3 comprises 13 residues. Germline CDR1 is SGHAT and CDR2 is FQNNGV. V gave up 3 bases and J gave up 6 bases; unmatched junction bases: 1. Here the CDR3 DNA reads TGTGCCAGCAGCTTTACTAGCGGCAATGAGCAGTTCTTC. Residues: CASSFTSGNEQFF.

The genes are TRBV5-6 and TRBJ2-5; D gene uncertain. Per germline, CDR1 SGHDT and CDR2 YYEEEE. Trimming left V 0 bases short and J 5 bases short, with 8 bases between. There are 13 residues in the CDR3. The CDR3 region is CASSLGVGETQYF. Here the CDR3 DNA reads TGTGCCAGCAGCTTGGGGGTCGGGGAGACCCAGTACTTC.

The chain combines TRBV29-1 with TRBJ1-1; D uncertain. CDR1 and CDR2 (germline): SQVTM, ANQGSEA. V shed 6 bases and J shed 0 bases, with 14 bases lying between them. The CDR3 has 14 amino acids. CDR3 loop: CSVLNPGMNTEAFF. CDR3 nucleotide sequence: TGCAGCGTCTTGAATCCGGGAATGAACACTGAAGCTTTCTTT.

This chain links TRBV19 with TRBJ1-1; no clear D gene. There are 14 residues in the CDR3. The V gene's germline CDR1 is LNHDA and CDR2 SQIVND (reference sequence). V was cut by 2 bases and J by 1 base, with 8 bases left in between. The CDR3 DNA is TGTGCCAGTAGTATAAAACCAGGGAACACTGAAGCTTTCTTT. Its protein is CASSIKPGNTEAFF.

This clone was picked up many times. The chain joins TRBV7-2 to TRBJ2-7; weak D call: TRBD2 (5 bases). V was clipped by 5 bases and J by 2 bases, with 16 bases between them. Germline CDR1 and CDR2: SGHTA and FQGNSA. The CDR3 extends over 15 amino acids. The CDR3 DNA follows: TGTGCCAGCAGCATTAGTTCGAGCGGCGCCTACGAGCAGTACTTC. Its protein is CASSISSSGAYEQYF. Filled out from reference TRBV7-2 and TRBJ2-7, the complete variable domain reads GAGVSQSPSNKVTEKGKDVELRCDPISGHTALYWYRQSLGQGLEFLIYFQGNSAPDKSGLPSDRFSAERTGGSVSTLTIQRTQQEDSAVYLCASSISSSGAYEQYFGPGTRLTVT.

The rearrangement uses TRBV10-1 and TRBJ2-1, with D maybe TRBD1 (6 bases). CDR3 length: 14 residues. V lost 0 bases, J lost 5 bases, and 8 bases lay in between. Germline V gene data show CDR1 as WNHNN and CDR2 as SYGVQD (reference sequence). The chain's CDR3 is CASSESTGNNEQFF. The DNA for the CDR3 is TGCGCCAGCAGTGAGTCTACAGGGAACAATGAGCAGTTCTTC.

The chain employs TRBV7-9 and TRBJ2-5; TRBD1 might be the D (6 bases). The CDR3 extends over 11 amino acids. V was shortened by 5 bases and J by 10 bases, with 11 bases between the two germline ends. The germline V gene has CDR1 SEHNR and CDR2 FQNEAQ (reference sequence). CDR3 sequence reads: CASSGTGIQYF. The CDR3 DNA follows: TGTGCCAGCAGCGGAACAGGGATCCAGTACTTC.

This chain uses TRBV7-9 with TRBJ2-7; perhaps TRBD2 as D (6 bases). V lost 2 bases and J 3 bases, leaving 14 bases between the germline ends. This CDR3 is built from 15 residues. Germline V gene sequence: CDR1 SEHNR, CDR2 FQNEAQ (reference sequence). The CDR3 reads CASSLSAGRRYEQYF. CDR3 in DNA: TGTGCCAGCAGCTTAAGTGCGGGGCGCCGCTACGAGCAGTACTTC.

J is TRBJ1-2 and V is TRBV25-1, with 8 bases fitting TRBD1. Losses at the gene ends were 0 bases for V and 7 bases for J; bases not matched to a gene: 10. The CDR3 sequence is 16 residues long. Germline CDR1 MGHDK, CDR2 SYGVNS. The CDR3 region is CASSEYSGTGLGGYTF. CDR3 in DNA: TGTGCCAGCAGTGAATATTCGGGGACAGGTTTGGGTGGCTACACCTTC.

The CDR3 protein is CASSLSRGTPLHF. CDR3 DNA sequence: TGTGCCAGCAGCCTTTCAAGGGGAACACCCCTCCACTTT. The gene calls are TRBV12-3 or TRBV12-4 and TRBJ1-6; D might be TRBD1 (5 bases). Between the trimmed V and J ends, which lost 6 bases and 11 bases, there was a span of 14 bases. This CDR3 is 13 amino acids long.

This chain connects TRBV7-2 to TRBJ2-1; possibly TRBD1 for D (5 bases). This CDR3 has 16 amino acids. The germline V and J ends were trimmed by 5 bases and 3 bases, with 17 bases remaining between them. Germline CDR1 reads SGHTA; CDR2 reads FQGNSA. In nucleotides, the CDR3 is TGTGCCAGCAGCCCCTCGATGGGGCTAGTCTACAATGAGCAGTTCTTC. It translates to CASSPSMGLVYNEQFF.

The chain links TRBV9 to TRBJ2-7; D is perhaps TRBD1 (5 bases). The germline gives CDR1 SGDLS, CDR2 YYNGEE. V was pared by 0 bases and J by 5 bases, with 18 bases between. The CDR3 is 16 residues long. The CDR3 region is CASSVDGASARDEQYF. For the CDR3, the DNA is TGTGCCAGCAGCGTAGATGGGGCCTCCGCAAGGGACGAGCAGTACTTC. The complete variable domain, with remaining parts taken from reference TRBV9 and TRBJ2-7, reads DSGVTQTPKHLITATGQRVTLRCSPRSGDLSVYWYQQSLDQGLQFLIQYYNGEERAKGNILERFSAQQFPDLHSELNLSSLELGDSALYFCASSVDGASARDEQYFGPGTRLTVT.

This clone was detected many times. This chain joins TRBV6-4 and TRBJ2-6; maybe TRBD1 (5 bases). The V gene's germline CDR1 is MRHNA and CDR2 SNTAGT. The ends were cut back, 5 bases at V and 2 bases at J, with 10 bases in the middle. The CDR3 extends over 15 amino acids. CDR3 protein: CASSSSGPGANVLTF. CDR3 bases: TGTGCCAGCAGTTCATCAGGGCCTGGGGCCAACGTCCTGACTTTC.

The chain links TRBV18 to TRBJ2-2; 7 bases match TRBD1. CDR1 and CDR2 (germline): KGHSH, LQKENI. CDR3 size: 15 residues. After removal of 3 bases from V and 5 bases from J, the junction contained 6 bases not matched to a gene. CDR3 amino acids: CASSPSGGKTGELFF. CDR3 DNA: TGTGCCAGCTCACCGTCAGGGGGAAAAACCGGGGAGCTGTTTTTT. The full variable domain, in which reference TRBV18 and TRBJ2-2 provide the parts outside the CDR3, is NAGVMQNPRHLVRRRGQEARLRCSPMKGHSHVYWYRQLPEEGLKFMVYLQKENIIDESGMPKERFSAEFPKEGPSILRIQQVVRGDSAAYFCASSPSGGKTGELFFGEGSRLTVL.

This clone was seen only once. The chain recombines TRBV29-1 with TRBJ2-1; TRBD1 is a possible D gene (6 bases). With 3 bases removed from V and 7 bases from J, the gap between germline ends came to 13 bases. Germline values: CDR1 SQVTM, CDR2 ANQGSEA. CDR3 length equals 13 residues. CDR3 protein: CSVEGRGANEQFF. DNA for the CDR3: TGCAGCGTTGAGGGCAGGGGCGCAAATGAGCAGTTCTTC.

V usage is TRBV9 and J usage is TRBJ2-3, with a weak D call TRBD1 (5 bases). This CDR3 is 14 amino acids long. V lost 5 bases and J lost 4, with 14 bases in between. In germline, CDR1 is SGDLS, CDR2 YYNGEE. The CDR3 loop reads CASSAGHHPDTQYF. Written as DNA, the CDR3 is TGTGCCAGCAGTGCCGGACATCACCCAGATACGCAGTATTTT.

The chain links TRBV7-2 to TRBJ1-5; D remains unclear. V was trimmed by 6 bases and J by 1 base, leaving 13 bases between them. CDR1 and CDR2 from the germline V gene are SGHTA and FQGNSA. The CDR3 is 15 residues long. CDR3 DNA: TGTGCCAGCAGTGGAGCCCTCCCCAGCAATCAGCCCCAGCATTTT. It translates to CASSGALPSNQPQHF.

This sequence joins TRBV7-9 and TRBJ2-1; D possibly corresponds to TRBD2 (6 bases). Between the trimmed V and J ends, which lost 1 base and 7 bases, there was a span of 14 bases. The CDR3 totals 15 residues. Germline-derived CDR1 and CDR2 are SEHNR and FQNEAQ (reference sequence). In DNA, the CDR3 is TGTGCCAGCAGCTTAGATGCCATGGAGGGGAATGAGCAGTTCTTC. Its protein is CASSLDAMEGNEQFF.

The chain employs TRBV6-5 and TRBJ1-4; D call uncertain. Per germline, CDR1 MNHEY and CDR2 SVGAGI. The CDR3 has 15 residues. V lost 7 bases to trimming and J lost 8 bases, with 20 bases between them. The CDR3 coding sequence is TGTGCCAGCACCCCGGGGAGGAGACACCCCGAAAAACTGTTTTTT. It specifies CASTPGRRHPEKLFF.

This sequence joins TRBV6-5 and TRBJ2-1; 8 bases line up with TRBD2. The CDR3 sequence is 13 residues long. Germline lookup yields CDR1 MNHEY and CDR2 SVGAGI. After removal of 11 bases from V and 3 bases from J, the junction contained 6 bases not matched to a gene. The CDR3, as DNA: TGTGCCGGATCCGGGACTAGCTACAATGAGCAGTTCTTC. Its protein product is CAGSGTSYNEQFF.

Here the CDR3 reads CASSSPDRGTEAFF. Here the CDR3 DNA reads TGCGCCAGCAGTTCCCCGGACAGGGGCACTGAAGCTTTCTTT. V usage is TRBV5-1 and J usage is TRBJ1-1; TRBD1 agrees at 9 bases. The V segment lost 5 bases and the J segment 4 bases; nucleotides outside the gene matches: 6. Germline V gene lookup returns CDR1 SGHRS and CDR2 YFSETQ. The CDR3 is 14 amino acids.